This TCR beta chain was sequenced for a study of type 1 regulatory T cells. Turning to the study itself: This in vitro CD4 product, T-allo10, is enriched for Tr1 cells and alloantigen-specific. Study results and caveats: Compared with non-Tr1 cells, Tr1 cells showed a narrower TCR repertoire.

After removal of 10 bases from V and 5 bases from J, the junction contained 15 bases not matched to a gene. The CDR3 is 15 amino acids. In germline, CDR1 is SNHLY, CDR2 FYNNEI. TCRdb processed the reads anew with MiXCR; each CDR3 protein has one entry. This sample has fewer than 80,000 distinct CDR3 sequences, with more than 20% found just once. This clonotype was detected only a few times. Its antigen is undetermined. The sample consisted of cultured type 1 regulatory T (Tr1) cells, either the whole culture or a sorted fraction (not recorded which). The origin of this receptor is a human donor in good health. J is TRBJ2-3 and V is TRBV2; TRBD2 aligns across 7 bases. CDR3 DNA: TGTGCCACTGGGAGGGGTGACATCCTGGGAGATACGCAGTATTTT. This gives the protein CATGRGDILGDTQYF.